These 6 T cell receptor beta chains originate from one sample sequenced in a study of T cells after yellow fever vaccination. TCRdb reprocessed the 5' RACE reads with MiXCR, giving one entry per CDR3 protein. The sample comprises some 420,000 distinct CDR3 sequences, under 20% of which are singletons, and around 17% rests with the top ten. This specimen consisted of PBMCs, obtained before the yellow fever booster vaccination. The receptor set was obtained from a man between 18 and 35 years old who received the YFV17D yellow fever vaccine.

This clonotype was seen a handful of times. The junction departs from germline at one end; a sequencing error may be responsible. V gene TRBV2 combines with J gene TRBJ1-4; 8 bases align to TRBD1. The CDR3 spans 15 residues. Germline V lookup: CDR1 SNHLY, CDR2 FYNNEI. The CDR3 bases are TGTGCCAGCAGTAGAGACAGGGGAACTGATGAAAAACTGTTTTTT. It codes for CASSRDRGTDEKLFF.

Here the CDR3 DNA reads TGCGCCAGCAGCCAAGAGGCCAAGGGAGACTATGGCTACACCTTC. Protein sequence: CASSQEAKGDYGYTF. The gene calls are TRBV4-3 and TRBJ1-2, with unresolved D. Trimming cost V 0 bases and J 3 bases, with 11 bases left between them. The V gene's germline CDR1 is LGHNA and CDR2 YSLEER. This CDR3 has 15 amino acids.

V is TRBV12-3 or TRBV12-4 and J is TRBJ2-2; tentative D call: TRBD1 (6 bases). V was shortened by 5 bases and J by 5 bases, with 15 bases between the two germline ends. CDR3 length: 15 residues. Written as DNA, the CDR3 is TGTGCCAGCAGTCTCCGGGACAAAAGGACCGGGGAGCTGTTTTTT. Translation: CASSLRDKRTGELFF.

This chain joins TRBV20-1 and TRBJ2-3, with 8 bases aligning to TRBD1. The CDR3 runs to 15 residues. J gave up 0 bases and V 1 base, and 3 bases lay outside the gene matches. Germline CDR1 reads DFQATT; CDR2 reads SNEGSKA (reference sequence). This chain's CDR3 is CSARADRGSTDTQYF. DNA for the CDR3: TGCAGTGCTAGAGCCGACAGGGGAAGCACAGATACGCAGTATTTT.

CDR3: CASSQADRNNEKLFF. CDR3 coding DNA: TGTGCCAGCAGCCAGGCCGACAGGAATAATGAAAAACTGTTTTTT. The V call is TRBV3-1, the J call TRBJ1-4; D possibly corresponds to TRBD1 (6 bases). Trimming took 3 bases from V and 4 from J, leaving 12 bases between them. CDR3 length equals 15 residues. Germline assignment: CDR1 LGHDT and CDR2 YNNKEL (reference sequence).

This clonotype appeared a few times. The J gene is TRBJ2-7, the V gene TRBV27, with D tentatively TRBD1 (6 bases). CDR3 length: 14 amino acids. The germline CDR1 and CDR2 sequences are MNHEY and SMNVEV (reference sequence). V lost 4 bases, J lost 0 bases, and 10 bases lay in between. CDR3 loop: CASSYGGPSYEQYV. CDR3 in DNA: TGTGCCAGCAGTTATGGGGGCCCCTCCTACGAGCAGTACGTC.